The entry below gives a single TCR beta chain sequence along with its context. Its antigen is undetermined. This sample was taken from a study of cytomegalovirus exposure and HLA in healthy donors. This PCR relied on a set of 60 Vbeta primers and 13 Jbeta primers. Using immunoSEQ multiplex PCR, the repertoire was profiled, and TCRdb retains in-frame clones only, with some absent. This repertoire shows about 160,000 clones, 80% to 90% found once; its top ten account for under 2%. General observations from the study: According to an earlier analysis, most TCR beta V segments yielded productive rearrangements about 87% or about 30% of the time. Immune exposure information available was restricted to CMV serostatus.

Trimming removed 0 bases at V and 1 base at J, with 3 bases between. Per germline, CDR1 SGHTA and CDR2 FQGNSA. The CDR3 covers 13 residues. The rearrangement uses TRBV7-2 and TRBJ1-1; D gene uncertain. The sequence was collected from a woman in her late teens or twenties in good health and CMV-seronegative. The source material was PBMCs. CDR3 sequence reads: CASSLARNTEAFF. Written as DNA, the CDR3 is TGTGCCAGCAGCTTAGCCAGGAACACTGAAGCTTTCTTT. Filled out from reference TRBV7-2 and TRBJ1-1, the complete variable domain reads GAGVSQSPSNKVTEKGKDVELRCDPISGHTALYWYRQSLGQGLEFLIYFQGNSAPDKSGLPSDRFSAERTGGSVSTLTIQRTQQEDSAVYLCASSLARNTEAFFGQGTRLTVV.